This T cell receptor (beta chain) emerged from a study of T-cell memory formation after mild COVID-19. After 5'RACE with constant-segment primers, TCR alpha and TCR beta cDNA libraries carrying sample barcodes and UMIs were obtained. TCRdb analysed the 5' RACE reads with MiXCR anew, one entry per CDR3 protein. The profile shows hundreds of thousands of distinct CDR3 sequences, roughly 20% of them singletons. Per the germline V gene, CDR1 is SGHRS and CDR2 is YFSETQ. The CDR3 runs to 15 residues. Trimming removed 4 bases at V and 0 bases at J, with 13 bases between. The source material was PBMCs or a T cell subset sorted from them (not recorded which). This chain connects TRBV5-1 to TRBJ1-1, with D tentatively TRBD1 (6 bases). The clonotype originates from an adult woman who had mild COVID-19 (a few samples of this study predate the infection). Cell type and time point are not known. The CDR3 here is CASSNFGGLNTEAFF. The CDR3 nucleotides are TGCGCCAGCAGCAATTTCGGGGGCCTGAACACTGAAGCTTTCTTT.